The source of this T cell receptor (beta chain) is a study of T cell responses to AZD1222 COVID-19 vaccine. General study points: The donors showed a predominance of white British ancestry and of females, with possible underestimation of clonal diversity. The repertoires were collected only after the peak T cell response. It was only a handful of AZD1222 recipients who were seropositive at baseline.

As regards this clone: Its antigen is undetermined.

Sequenced by immunoSEQ multiplex PCR; TCRdb stores in-frame clones only, minus some. The sample includes about 130,000 clones, roughly 92% of them seen just once. The sequences come from peripheral blood, collected 28 days after the second AZD1222 dose. This TCR was sampled from an adult who received the AZD1222 COVID-19 vaccine.

The CDR3 nucleotides read TGTGCCAGCTCACCACCAGGTCAGTCTGAAGCTTTCTTT. Protein product: CASSPPGQSEAFF. The chain is built from TRBV18 and TRBJ1-1; D gene ambiguous. The CDR3 length is 13 residues. Germline values: CDR1 KGHSH, CDR2 LQKENI. Trimming left V 0 bases short and J 6 bases short, with 8 bases between.